This T cell receptor (beta chain) was captured in a study of T cells expressing NK-cell markers. TCRdb reanalyzed the 5' RACE reads, giving one entry per CDR3 protein sequence and no DNA. Its table lists about 160,000 distinct CDR3 sequences. The CDR3 loop spans 15 amino acids. Germline V gene data show CDR1 as SGHNT and CDR2 as YYREEE (reference sequence). The rearrangement uses TRBV5-4 and TRBJ2-7; the D call from TCRdb, TRBD2, cannot be confirmed without DNA. The TCR originated in a woman aged 18 to 75 in good health. Material for sequencing was blood T cells: a sorted CD56 or NKG2C T cell subset, CD4+ or CD8+ T cells, or bulk PBMC T cells (not recorded which). The CDR3 spells CASSDGRYSSYEQYF.